The 14 T cell receptor beta chains given below trace back to one sample, sequenced in a study of human T cells and chemical hapten exposure. TCRdb re-derived calls from the RACE reads in MiXCR, one entry per CDR3 protein. The sample includes 250,000 or so distinct CDR3 sequences, approximately 7.5% seen only once; the top ten take 1.2%. Noted time point: pre-sensitization, week 0. Indicated treatment: therapeutic diphenylcyclopropenone sensitization with weekly scalp DPC. This specimen was whole blood, taken in connection with sensitization to the hapten diphenylcyclopropenone (DPC). The receptors stem from a man aged 18 to 35 with alopecia areata. Some clones in this sample may be carry-over from other donors' samples.

J is TRBJ2-3 and V is TRBV10-3; 12 bases match TRBD2. CDR1 is ENHRY, CDR2 SYGVKD, per germline. This CDR3 spans 15 amino acids. With V trimmed by 3 bases and J by 6 bases, 4 bases remained unmatched. CDR3 in DNA: TGTGCCATCAGTGATTGGACTAGCGGGGCTGATACGCAGTATTTT. It specifies CAISDWTSGADTQYF.

The chain recombines TRBV6-1 with TRBJ2-7, with a possible D match to TRBD2 (6 bases). This CDR3 has 12 residues. Per germline, CDR1 MNHNS and CDR2 SASEGT. The ends were cut back, 7 bases at V and 7 bases at J, with 14 bases in the middle. CDR3 DNA sequence: TGTGCCAGCATAGGAGGGCCGGAAGAGCAGTACGTC. Translating gives CASIGGPEEQYV.

This clonotype was recorded at least ten times. The chain combines TRBV7-9 with TRBJ1-5; 9 bases align to TRBD1. Germline trimming cut 2 bases from V and 5 bases from J; bases unmatched to any gene: 4. Germline loops: CDR1 SEHNR, CDR2 FQNEAQ (reference sequence). The CDR3 spans 15 residues. The CDR3 DNA follows: TGTGCCAGCAGCTTACCGGGACAGGGAGATCAGCCCCAGCATTTT. Translation gives CASSLPGQGDQPQHF.

This clonotype was detected ten times or more. The genes are TRBV27 and TRBJ1-6; D remains unclear. The germline V and J ends were trimmed by 7 bases and 4 bases, with 14 bases remaining between them. The CDR3 runs to 15 residues. The germline V gene has CDR1 MNHEY and CDR2 SMNVEV (reference sequence). DNA for the CDR3: TGTGCCAGCAAACTCGAGGGCTTTTATAATTCACCCCTCCACTTT. Translating gives CASKLEGFYNSPLHF.

This clonotype was seen a few times. The chain is built from TRBV21-1 and TRBJ2-5; the table's D gene call, TRBD1, was not cross checked with the DNA. TRBV21-1 corresponds to a pseudogene. This CDR3 is built from 19 residues. CDR3 in DNA: TGTGCCAGCAGCAAAAAGGGCCCTGGACAGGGGGCACTCCAAGAGACCCAGTACTTC. It codes for CASSKKGPGQGALQETQYF.

This clonotype was seen only a few times. The chain combines TRBV20-1 with TRBJ2-1, with 8 bases lining up with TRBD1. Per germline, CDR1 DFQATT and CDR2 SNEGSKA (reference sequence). There are 13 residues in the CDR3. The CDR3: CSPRQGLGNEQFF. In DNA, the CDR3 is TGCAGCCCTAGACAGGGGTTGGGCAATGAGCAGTTCTTC.

J is TRBJ2-1 and V is TRBV7-9, with 7 bases lining up with TRBD2. V was clipped by 5 bases and J by 6 bases; unmatched bases: 13. This CDR3 region has 16 residues. Germline loops: CDR1 SEHNR, CDR2 FQNEAQ (reference sequence). The DNA of the CDR3 is TGTGCCAGCAGCCCAACCGGACTAGGGAGGGGCAATGAGCAGTTCTTC. It translates to CASSPTGLGRGNEQFF. Drawing the rest from reference TRBV7-9 and TRBJ2-1, the complete variable domain is DTGVSQNPRHKITKRGQNVTFRCDPISEHNRLYWYRQTLGQGPEFLTYFQNEAQLEKSRLLSDRFSAERPKGSFSTLEIQRTEQGDSAMYLCASSPTGLGRGNEQFFGPGTRLTVL.

In this sample, this clonotype turned up many times. The rearrangement joins TRBV7-2 to TRBJ2-3, with 10 bases identical to TRBD2. The CDR3 has 17 amino acids. V trimming: 5 bases; J trimming: 4 bases; junction bases outside the gene matches: 12. Germline V gene lookup returns CDR1 SGHTA and CDR2 FQGNSA. CDR3 in DNA: TGTGCCAGCAGCCCTCAGAGCGGGGGGGGTCAGGCAGATACGCAGTATTTT. It translates to CASSPQSGGGQADTQYF.

Only a few counts were recorded for this clonotype. The chain joins TRBV20-1 to TRBJ2-5; 8 bases map to TRBD2. The V gene end was trimmed by 2 bases and the J gene end by 5 bases; junction bases not matched to a gene: 4. The CDR3 extends over 13 amino acids. The V gene's germline CDR1 is DFQATT and CDR2 SNEGSKA (reference sequence). The chain's CDR3 is CSARRGGLETQYF. The CDR3 DNA reads TGCAGTGCTAGACGGGGGGGCTTGGAGACCCAGTACTTC.

This clonotype was observed at least ten times. V is TRBV25-1 and J is TRBJ2-7; 9 bases match TRBD1. CDR3 length: 13 residues. The junction had 2 bases not matched to a gene; V was cut back by 6 bases and J by 2 bases. From germline, CDR1 is MGHDK and CDR2 SYGVNS. The CDR3 sequence: CASSDRGTYEQYF. The CDR3 coding sequence is TGTGCCAGCAGCGACAGGGGGACCTACGAGCAGTACTTC.

The chain recombines TRBV6-5 with TRBJ2-7; the D gene is possibly TRBD2 (6 bases). Germline CDR1 MNHEY, CDR2 SVGAGI. Trimming shortened V by 6 bases and J by 2 bases, and 17 bases separated the two germline ends. This CDR3 spans 15 amino acids. CDR3 sequence reads: CASSYTGTAAYEQYF. CDR3 DNA: TGTGCCAGCAGCTATACCGGGACTGCAGCCTACGAGCAGTACTTC.

The chain uses TRBV7-2 and TRBJ2-1; 7 positions agree with TRBD1. Per the germline V gene, CDR1 is SGHTA and CDR2 is FQGNSA. The ends lost 6 bases at V and 10 bases at J; junction bases unmatched: 12. This CDR3 has 14 amino acids. CDR3 sequence: CASRSITGALEQFF. CDR3 DNA sequence: TGTGCCAGCAGATCTATCACAGGGGCCCTGGAGCAGTTCTTC.

This clonotype has just a few counts. CDR3 coding DNA: TGCAGTGCTAGAGACGCCAGGACTAGCCGCGAGCAGTACTTC. Residues: CSARDARTSREQYF. This chain uses TRBV20-1 with TRBJ2-7; TRBD2 matches at 8 bases. Germline CDR1 DFQATT, CDR2 SNEGSKA (reference sequence). CDR3 size: 14 residues. J lost 6 bases, V lost 0 bases, and 7 bases had no gene match.

V gene TRBV21-1 combines with J gene TRBJ2-7; no DNA check was done on the table's D call, TRBD1. TRBV21-1 is a known pseudogene. This CDR3 spans 14 amino acids. DNA of the CDR3: TGTGCCAGCACCCCGGGCCGCGGAACCTACGAGCAGTACGTC. It specifies CASTPGRGTYEQYV.